The 30 T cell receptor beta chains listed next were all sequenced from one sample in a study of T cell repertoires in cytomegalovirus infection. TCRdb re-analysed the reads in MiXCR, keeping a single row per CDR3 protein. The sample shows around 540,000 distinct CDR3 sequences, about 33% of them seen only once. What these receptors recognize is not known. The specimen comprised cultured PBMCs, sampled from culture after CMV antigen stimulation. Every receptor here comes from a human donor in good health (CMV status not recorded). Some clones in this sample may be carry-over from other donors' samples.

CDR3 DNA: TGTGCCAGTAGTATTGTCGGCCGGGGGACTAGCGGGAGGGCCGGGTACAATGAGCAGTTCTTC. It encodes CASSIVGRGTSGRAGYNEQFF. The chain recombines TRBV19 with TRBJ2-1, with 16 bases fitting TRBD2. The germline V gene encodes CDR1 LNHDA and CDR2 SQIVND (reference sequence). This CDR3 has 21 residues. V trimming: 3 bases; J trimming: 4 bases; junction bases outside the gene matches: 15. Based on the CDR3 plus reference TRBV19 and TRBJ2-1, the full variable domain is DGGITQSPKYLFRKEGQNVTLSCEQNLNHDAMYWYRQDPGQGLRLIYYSQIVNDFQKGDIAEGYSVSREKKESFPLTVTSAQKNPTAFYLCASSIVGRGTSGRAGYNEQFFGPGTRLTVL.

The chain carries TRBV27 and TRBJ2-2; 12 nucleotides line up with TRBD2. The junction had 4 bases not matched to a gene; V was cut back by 6 bases and J by 2 bases. The CDR3 loop spans 16 amino acids. The V gene's germline CDR1 is MNHEY and CDR2 SMNVEV (reference sequence). CDR3 bases: TGTGCCAGCAGCCGGACTAGCGGGGTAAACACCGGGGAGCTGTTTTTT. It codes for CASSRTSGVNTGELFF.

The chain employs TRBV10-3 and TRBJ2-3; 10 nucleotides agree with TRBD1. CDR1 and CDR2 (germline): ENHRY, SYGVKD. CDR3 length equals 19 residues. Trimming removed 5 bases from V and 1 base from J; junction bases left unmatched: 15. The CDR3 bases are TGTGCCATCAGTCCGGGACAGGGGCGAGGTAGCGGTCGCACAGATACGCAGTATTTT. It codes for CAISPGQGRGSGRTDTQYF.

The chain links TRBV28 to TRBJ2-5; the D gene is possibly TRBD1 (6 bases). Germline values: CDR1 MDHEN, CDR2 SYDVKM. CDR3 length: 16 residues. V was cut by 4 bases and J by 2 bases, with 17 bases left in between. CDR3 region: CASSSGEQGKQETQYF. For the CDR3, the DNA is TGTGCCAGCAGTTCCGGGGAACAGGGCAAACAAGAGACCCAGTACTTC.

This clonotype was observed many times. The chain employs TRBV30 and TRBJ2-1; D remains unclear. The V end was cut by 5 bases, the J end by 12 bases, with 17 bases between. The CDR3 has 12 residues. Germline lookup yields CDR1 GTSNPN and CDR2 SVGIG (reference sequence). The CDR3 protein is CAWAVGVYRQFF. As DNA, the CDR3 is TGTGCCTGGGCGGTGGGTGTTTATCGGCAGTTCTTC.

The chain is built from TRBV12-3 or TRBV12-4 and TRBJ2-3; TRBD1 might be the D (6 bases). V was trimmed by 4 bases and J by 4 bases, leaving 18 bases between them. The CDR3 is made up of 16 amino acids. The CDR3 spells CASSSTPGAVPDTQYF. DNA of the CDR3: TGTGCCAGCAGTTCGACCCCAGGGGCAGTTCCAGATACGCAGTATTTT.

This clonotype was seen a handful of times. This chain joins TRBV6-1 and TRBJ2-1; no clear D. Deletions cut 4 bases from V and 6 bases from J, with 16 bases between. The CDR3 is made up of 15 amino acids. Germline V gene sequence: CDR1 MNHNS, CDR2 SASEGT. The chain's CDR3 is CASSAPNSGSNEQFF. The CDR3 DNA is TGTGCCAGCAGTGCCCCTAACTCGGGTAGCAATGAGCAGTTCTTC.

The chain employs TRBV5-4 and TRBJ2-1; 9 nucleotides align to TRBD2. V was clipped by 4 bases and J by 4 bases; unmatched bases: 9. Germline CDR1 and CDR2: SGHNT and YYREEE (reference sequence). There are 16 residues in the CDR3. The CDR3 here is CASSGTTSGLYNEQFF. Written as DNA, the CDR3 is TGTGCCAGCAGCGGGACGACTAGCGGACTTTACAATGAGCAGTTCTTC.

A single count supports this clonotype. The J gene is TRBJ2-7, the V gene TRBV7-7; 13 nucleotides align to TRBD2. The V gene's germline CDR1 is SSHAT and CDR2 FNYEAQ (reference sequence). Unmatched junction bases numbered 7, after V lost 6 bases and J lost 2 bases. The CDR3 covers 16 residues. CDR3 in DNA: TGTGCCAGCAGACCCTCAGGACTAGCGGGAGCCTACGAGCAGTACTTC. Protein product: CASRPSGLAGAYEQYF.

In DNA, the CDR3 is TGTGCCAGCAGCTTTCGACTGGAAGAGACCCAGTACTTC. The encoded protein is CASSFRLEETQYF. The chain carries TRBV11-2 and TRBJ2-5, with D unresolved. Germline CDR1 SGHAT, CDR2 FQNNGV. CDR3 length: 13 residues. Trimming removed 3 bases at V and 3 bases at J, with 8 bases between. The complete variable domain, with remaining parts taken from reference TRBV11-2 and TRBJ2-5, reads EAGVAQSPRYKIIEKRQSVAFWCNPISGHATLYWYQQILGQGPKLLIQFQNNGVVDDSQLPKDRFSAERLKGVDSTLKIQPAKLEDSAVYLCASSFRLEETQYFGPGTRLLVL.

This clonotype was seen only a few times. The V and J genes are TRBV7-6 and TRBJ2-1; D unclear. Per the germline V gene, CDR1 is SGHVS and CDR2 is FNYEAQ. V shed 2 bases and J shed 5 bases, with 4 bases lying between them. CDR3 length equals 12 residues. The CDR3 is CASSLIDNEQFF. The DNA of the CDR3 is TGTGCCAGCAGCTTAATTGACAATGAGCAGTTCTTC.

V usage is TRBV6-8 and J usage is TRBJ1-5; 7 bases line up with TRBD1. Germline V lookup: CDR1 MNHGY, CDR2 SAAAGT. The length of the CDR3 is 13 residues. With 6 bases clipped from V and 4 bases from J, the junction kept 3 bases outside the gene matches. In nucleotides, the CDR3 is TGTGCCAGCAGGGTGACAGGGAATCAGCCCCAGCATTTT. This encodes CASRVTGNQPQHF.

This clonotype was picked up many times. The J gene is TRBJ1-2, the V gene TRBV7-2; D is perhaps TRBD1 (6 bases). CDR3 size: 14 residues. CDR1 SGHTA and CDR2 FQGNSA come from the germline V gene. Trimming stripped 5 bases from V and 8 bases from J, with 18 bases between. CDR3 DNA sequence: TGTGCCAGCAGCCCCAGATTCGGGGGGGCGGGCTACACCTTC. Encoded protein: CASSPRFGGAGYTF.

This chain links TRBV5-4 with TRBJ2-3; D is perhaps TRBD1 (6 bases). CDR3 length equals 13 residues. Germline CDR1 and CDR2: SGHNT and YYREEE (reference sequence). Between the trimmed V and J ends, which lost 3 bases and 9 bases, there was a span of 14 bases. CDR3 DNA: TGTGCCAGCAGCTCTGAGGCAGGGGCGACGCAGTATTTT. Residues: CASSSEAGATQYF.

The count of this clonotype is one. The J gene is TRBJ1-5, the V gene TRBV9, with 7 bases that match TRBD1. This CDR3 is built from 15 residues. Germline-derived CDR1 and CDR2 are SGDLS and YYNGEE. The V gene end was trimmed by 0 bases and the J gene end by 5 bases; junction bases not matched to a gene: 5. In DNA form, the CDR3 reads TGTGCCAGCAGCGTAGAGGGACAGCCCTATCAGCCCCAGCATTTT. Translating it yields CASSVEGQPYQPQHF.

The V call is TRBV29-1, the J call TRBJ1-5; TRBD1 is a possible D gene (5 bases). The CDR3 has 9 residues. Trimming left V 7 bases short and J 7 bases short, with 5 bases between. The V gene's germline CDR1 is SQVTM and CDR2 ANQGSEA. This chain's CDR3 is CSEGQPQHF. DNA for the CDR3: TGCAGCGAGGGGCAGCCCCAGCATTTT.

In this sample, this clonotype turned up a few times. CDR3 DNA: TGTGCCAGCAGCTTATCTCGAGACGGACCCGAGCAGTTCTTC. Protein sequence: CASSLSRDGPEQFF. The V gene is TRBV7-3, the J gene TRBJ2-1; the D is unclear. This CDR3 spans 14 amino acids. Per the germline V gene, CDR1 is SGHTA and CDR2 is FQGTGA. The V end lost 2 bases, the J end lost 10 bases, and 15 bases lay between the germline ends. Full variable domain (outside the CDR3, taken from reference TRBV7-3 and TRBJ2-1): GAGVSQTPSNKVTEKGKYVELRCDPISGHTALYWYRQSLGQGPEFLIYFQGTGAADDSGLPNDRFFAVRPEGSVSTLKIQRTERGDSAVYLCASSLSRDGPEQFFGPGTRLTVL.

The chain joins TRBV6-2 or TRBV6-3 to TRBJ2-7, with 10 nucleotides matching TRBD2. The CDR3 extends over 17 amino acids. J gave up 1 base and V 3 bases, and 9 bases lay outside the gene matches. From germline, CDR1 is MNHEY and CDR2 SVGEGT. The CDR3 loop reads CASSYFFLSGRSYEQYF. The CDR3 nucleotides read TGTGCCAGCAGTTATTTTTTCCTTAGCGGGAGGTCCTACGAGCAGTACTTC.

This clonotype appeared once. V is TRBV11-2 and J is TRBJ2-7; 12 bases are a match to TRBD2. Germline CDR1 reads SGHAT; CDR2 reads FQNNGV. This CDR3 spans 15 amino acids. The V segment lost 1 base and the J segment 4 bases; nucleotides outside the gene matches: 2. Written as DNA, the CDR3 is TGTGCCAGCAGCTTAGCTGGACTAGCGGGATACGAGCAGTACGTC. It encodes CASSLAGLAGYEQYV.

This clonotype was detected many times. J is TRBJ2-2 and V is TRBV7-3, with D perhaps TRBD1 (6 bases). The V gene's germline CDR1 is SGHTA and CDR2 FQGTGA. V was cut by 1 base and J by 1 base, with 7 bases left in between. CDR3 size: 15 residues. CDR3 sequence (DNA): TGTGCCAGCAGCTTAATGGGACAGAACACCGGGGAGCTGTTTTTT. This translates into CASSLMGQNTGELFF.

This clonotype was picked up a small number of times. In DNA, the CDR3 is TGTGCCAGCAGTTTATCAGACGGAAACAATGAGCAGTTCTTC. Protein product: CASSLSDGNNEQFF. The rearrangement joins TRBV27 to TRBJ2-1, with D unclear. CDR1 is MNHEY and CDR2 is SMNVEV in the germline V gene (reference sequence). The CDR3 covers 14 residues. V was clipped by 0 bases and J by 5 bases, with 8 bases between them.

This clonotype has ten or more counts. The chain joins TRBV4-3 to TRBJ2-1, with D unclear. The CDR3 length is 12 residues. Germline V gene lookup returns CDR1 LGHNA and CDR2 YSLEER. Trimming stripped 4 bases from V and 10 bases from J, with 11 bases between. The chain's CDR3 is CASSLNYGEQFF. CDR3 DNA sequence: TGCGCCAGCAGCCTCAACTATGGGGAGCAGTTCTTC.

This clonotype was observed a handful of times. This sequence joins TRBV7-8 and TRBJ2-7; D gene uncertain. CDR1 SGHVS and CDR2 FQNEAQ come from the germline V gene. The CDR3 is 14 residues long. V was clipped by 9 bases and J by 0 bases, with 15 bases between them. CDR3 DNA: TGTGCCAGAGACAAGAGCCATAACTCCTACGAGCAGTACGTC. As protein: CARDKSHNSYEQYV.

The rearrangement joins TRBV14 to TRBJ2-1; 10 bases map to TRBD2. The germline gives CDR1 SGHDN, CDR2 FVKESK. This CDR3 spans 15 amino acids. With 6 bases clipped from V and 6 bases from J, the junction kept 8 bases outside the gene matches. CDR3 loop: CASRPIAGGFNEQFF. The DNA for the CDR3 is TGTGCCAGCAGACCTATAGCGGGAGGATTCAATGAGCAGTTCTTC.

V gene TRBV7-9 combines with J gene TRBJ1-6; D possibly corresponds to TRBD1 (6 bases). Trimming took 8 bases from V and 8 from J, leaving 16 bases between them. The CDR3 sequence is 14 residues long. The germline gives CDR1 SEHNR, CDR2 FQNEAQ (reference sequence). This chain's CDR3 is CASRYGGEYSPLHF. CDR3 bases: TGTGCCAGCCGTTACGGGGGCGAGTATTCACCCCTCCACTTT. The full variable domain, its missing parts supplied by reference TRBV7-9 and TRBJ1-6, is DTGVSQNPRHKITKRGQNVTFRCDPISEHNRLYWYRQTLGQGPEFLTYFQNEAQLEKSRLLSDRFSAERPKGSFSTLEIQRTEQGDSAMYLCASRYGGEYSPLHFGNGTRLTVT.

This clonotype was seen ten or more times. V usage is TRBV7-2 and J usage is TRBJ2-1; D is possibly TRBD2 (6 bases). CDR3 size: 14 residues. V was cut by 5 bases and J by 6 bases, with 14 bases left in between. Germline values: CDR1 SGHTA, CDR2 FQGNSA. CDR3 amino acids: CASSLRDWGNEQFF. The CDR3 DNA reads TGTGCCAGCAGCCTCCGGGACTGGGGCAATGAGCAGTTCTTC. The whole variable domain, filled in from reference TRBV7-2 and TRBJ2-1, reads GAGVSQSPSNKVTEKGKDVELRCDPISGHTALYWYRQSLGQGLEFLIYFQGNSAPDKSGLPSDRFSAERTGGSVSTLTIQRTQQEDSAVYLCASSLRDWGNEQFFGPGTRLTVL.

This clonotype appeared once. At one boundary the junction diverges from the germline segment, which might be a read error. This chain links TRBV12-3 or TRBV12-4 with TRBJ2-7, with D uncertain. The CDR3 totals 13 residues. The CDR3 DNA is TGTGTCAGCAGTTTGTCCGCCTCCTACGAGCAGTACTTC. Amino acids: CVSSLSASYEQYF.

This clonotype was seen a few times. V and J are TRBV6-2 or TRBV6-3 and TRBJ2-7; 12 nucleotides match TRBD1. CDR1 is MNHEY, CDR2 SVGEGT, per germline. This CDR3 is 15 amino acids long. The ends lost 5 bases at V and 5 bases at J; junction bases unmatched: 7. CDR3 in amino acids: CASSRPGQGAHEQYF. The CDR3 coding sequence is TGTGCCAGCAGTCGACCGGGACAGGGGGCCCACGAGCAGTACTTC.

This clonotype was seen a handful of times. The rearrangement links TRBV7-2 to TRBJ2-2, with 7 bases that match TRBD2. CDR1 is SGHTA, CDR2 FQGNSA, per germline. The CDR3 extends over 17 amino acids. V trimming: 1 base; J trimming: 4 bases; junction bases outside the gene matches: 9. The DNA of the CDR3 is TGTGCCAGCAGCTTAGTAGAGTCTCTAGCGGCCACCGGGGAGCTGTTTTTT. Protein: CASSLVESLAATGELFF.

In its sample, this clonotype was seen a few times. V is TRBV6-6 and J is TRBJ2-3; perhaps TRBD2 as D (6 bases). The length of the CDR3 is 17 residues. From germline, CDR1 is MNHNY and CDR2 SVGAGI (reference sequence). V was pared by 3 bases and J by 4 bases, with 20 bases between. Here the CDR3 DNA reads TGTGCCAGCAGTTATCAAGGGATTAGCGGTGTTTCAGATACGCAGTATTTT. Residues: CASSYQGISGVSDTQYF.